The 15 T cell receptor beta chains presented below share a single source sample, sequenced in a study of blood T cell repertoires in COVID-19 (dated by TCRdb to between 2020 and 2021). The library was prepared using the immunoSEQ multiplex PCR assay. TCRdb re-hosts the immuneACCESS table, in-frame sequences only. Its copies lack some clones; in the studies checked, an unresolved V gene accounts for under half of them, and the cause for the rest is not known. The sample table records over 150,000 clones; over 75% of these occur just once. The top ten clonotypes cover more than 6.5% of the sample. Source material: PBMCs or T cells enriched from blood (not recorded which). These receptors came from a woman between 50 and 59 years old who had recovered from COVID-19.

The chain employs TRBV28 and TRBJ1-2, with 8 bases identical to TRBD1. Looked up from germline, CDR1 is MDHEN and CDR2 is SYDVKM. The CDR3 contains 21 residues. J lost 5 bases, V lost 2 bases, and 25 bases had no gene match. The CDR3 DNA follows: TGTGCCAGCAGTTTAAACAGGGGGTCTAAGAGGGATATTAGAGGAGAATATGGCTACACCTTC. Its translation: CASSLNRGSKRDIRGEYGYTF.

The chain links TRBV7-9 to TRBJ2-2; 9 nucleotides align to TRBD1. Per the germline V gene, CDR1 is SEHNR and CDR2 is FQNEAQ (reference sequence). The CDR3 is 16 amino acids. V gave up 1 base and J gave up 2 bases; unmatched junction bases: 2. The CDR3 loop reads CASSLDRGHNTGELFF. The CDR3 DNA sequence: TGTGCCAGCAGCTTAGACAGGGGGCATAACACCGGGGAGCTGTTTTTT.

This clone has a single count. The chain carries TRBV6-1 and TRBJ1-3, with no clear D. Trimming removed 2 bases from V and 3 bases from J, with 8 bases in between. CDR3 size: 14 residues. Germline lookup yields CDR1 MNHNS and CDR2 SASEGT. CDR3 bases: TGTGCCAGCAGTGAATTCGGGTATGGAAACACCATATATTTT. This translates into CASSEFGYGNTIYF.

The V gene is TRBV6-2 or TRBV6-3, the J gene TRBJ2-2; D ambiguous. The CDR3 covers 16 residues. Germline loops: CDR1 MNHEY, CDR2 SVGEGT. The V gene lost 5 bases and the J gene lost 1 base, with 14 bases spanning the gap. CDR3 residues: CASSRPTVLNTGELFF. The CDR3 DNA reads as TGTGCCAGCAGTAGACCCACAGTACTGAACACCGGGGAGCTGTTTTTT.

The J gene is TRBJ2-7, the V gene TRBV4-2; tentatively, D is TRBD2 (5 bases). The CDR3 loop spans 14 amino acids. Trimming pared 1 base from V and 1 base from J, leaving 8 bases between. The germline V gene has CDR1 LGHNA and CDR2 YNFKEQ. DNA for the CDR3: TGTGCCAGCAGCCAAGGGCCGGGATCCTACGAGCAGTACTTC. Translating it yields CASSQGPGSYEQYF.

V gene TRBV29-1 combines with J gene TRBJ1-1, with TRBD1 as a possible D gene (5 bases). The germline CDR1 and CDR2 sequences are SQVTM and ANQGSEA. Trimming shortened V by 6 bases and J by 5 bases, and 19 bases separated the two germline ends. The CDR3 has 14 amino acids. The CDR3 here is CSVDYRRTETEAFF. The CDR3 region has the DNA TGCAGCGTGGACTACAGGCGAACAGAGACTGAAGCTTTCTTT.

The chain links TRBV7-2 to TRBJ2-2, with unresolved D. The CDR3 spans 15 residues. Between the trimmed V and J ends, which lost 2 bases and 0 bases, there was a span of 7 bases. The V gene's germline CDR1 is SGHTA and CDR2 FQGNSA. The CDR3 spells CASSLWQANTGELFF. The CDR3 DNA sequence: TGTGCCAGCAGCTTATGGCAGGCGAACACCGGGGAGCTGTTTTTT.

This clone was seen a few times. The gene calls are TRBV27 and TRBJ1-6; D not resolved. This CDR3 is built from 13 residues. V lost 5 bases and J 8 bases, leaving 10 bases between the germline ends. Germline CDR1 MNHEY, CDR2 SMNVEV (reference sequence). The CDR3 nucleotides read TGTGCCAGCAGTCTCCAGGTCGATTCACCCCTCCACTTT. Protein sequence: CASSLQVDSPLHF.

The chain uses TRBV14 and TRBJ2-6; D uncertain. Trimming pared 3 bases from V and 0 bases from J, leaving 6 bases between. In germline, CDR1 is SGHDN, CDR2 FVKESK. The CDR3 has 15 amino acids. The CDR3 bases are TGTGCCAGCAGCCACCCTAACTCTGGGGCCAACGTCCTGACTTTC. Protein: CASSHPNSGANVLTF.

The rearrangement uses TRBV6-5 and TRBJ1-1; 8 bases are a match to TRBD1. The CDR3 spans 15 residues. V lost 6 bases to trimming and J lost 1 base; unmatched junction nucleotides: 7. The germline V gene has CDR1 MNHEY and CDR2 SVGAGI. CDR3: CASRGQVRKNTEAFF. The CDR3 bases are TGTGCCAGCAGGGGACAGGTCCGGAAGAACACTGAAGCTTTCTTT.

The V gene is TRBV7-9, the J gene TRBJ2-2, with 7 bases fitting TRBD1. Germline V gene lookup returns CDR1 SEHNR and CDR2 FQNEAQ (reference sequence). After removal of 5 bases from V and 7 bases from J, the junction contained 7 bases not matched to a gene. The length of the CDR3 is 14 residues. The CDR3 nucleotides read TGTGCCAGCAGCCCCGACAGGGTAGGCGGGGAGCTGTTTTTT. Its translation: CASSPDRVGGELFF.

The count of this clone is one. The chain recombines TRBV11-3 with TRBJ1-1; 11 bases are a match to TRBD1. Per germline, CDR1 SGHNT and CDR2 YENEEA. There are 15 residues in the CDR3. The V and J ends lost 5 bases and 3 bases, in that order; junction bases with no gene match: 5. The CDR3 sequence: CASSPRTGGYTEAFF. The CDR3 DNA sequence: TGTGCCAGCAGCCCCCGGACAGGGGGCTACACTGAAGCTTTCTTT.

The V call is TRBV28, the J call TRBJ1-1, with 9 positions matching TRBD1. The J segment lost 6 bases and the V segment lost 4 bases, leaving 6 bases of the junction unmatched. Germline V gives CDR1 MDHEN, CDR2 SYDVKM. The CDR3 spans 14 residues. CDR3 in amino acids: CASSSTGGRSEAFF. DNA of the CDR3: TGTGCCAGCAGTTCCACAGGGGGCAGGTCTGAAGCTTTCTTT.

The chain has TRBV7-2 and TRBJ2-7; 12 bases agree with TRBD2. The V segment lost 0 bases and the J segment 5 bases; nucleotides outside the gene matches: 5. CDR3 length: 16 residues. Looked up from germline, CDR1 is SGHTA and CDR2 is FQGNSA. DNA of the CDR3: TGTGCCAGCAGCTTAGCGGCGCTAGCGGGAGGGAACGAGCAGTACTTC. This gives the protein CASSLAALAGGNEQYF.

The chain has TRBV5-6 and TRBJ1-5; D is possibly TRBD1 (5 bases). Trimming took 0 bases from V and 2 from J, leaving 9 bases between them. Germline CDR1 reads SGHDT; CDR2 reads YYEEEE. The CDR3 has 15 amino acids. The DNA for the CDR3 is TGTGCCAGCAGCTTGGGATGGGGCGGCAATCAGCCCCAGCATTTT. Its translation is CASSLGWGGNQPQHF.